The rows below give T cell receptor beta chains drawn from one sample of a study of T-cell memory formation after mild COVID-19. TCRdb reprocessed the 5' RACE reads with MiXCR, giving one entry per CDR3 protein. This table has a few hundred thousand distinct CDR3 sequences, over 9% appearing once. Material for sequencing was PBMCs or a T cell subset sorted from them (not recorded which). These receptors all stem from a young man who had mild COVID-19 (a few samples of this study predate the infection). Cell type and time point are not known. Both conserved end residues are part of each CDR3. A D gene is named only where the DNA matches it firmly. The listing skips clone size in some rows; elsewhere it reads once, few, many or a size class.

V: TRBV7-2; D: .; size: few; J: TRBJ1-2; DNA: TGTGCCAGCAGCGCATACATTCACGGAGGCTACACCTTC; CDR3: CASSAYIHGGYTF
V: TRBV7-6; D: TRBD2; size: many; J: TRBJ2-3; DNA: TGTGCCAGCAGCTCCCCCGGGACTAGCGAGTATGACCCTGTTGGCACAGATACGCAGTATTTT; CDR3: CASSSPGTSEYDPVGTDTQYF
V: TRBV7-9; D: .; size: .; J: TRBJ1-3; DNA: TGTGCCAGCAGCCCAGTGGGAGGCACCATATATTTT; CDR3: CASSPVGGTIYF
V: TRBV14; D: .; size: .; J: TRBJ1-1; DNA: TGTGCCAGCAACCGAGACCCCTCCCTTGGAGCTTTCTTT; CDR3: CASNRDPSLGAFF
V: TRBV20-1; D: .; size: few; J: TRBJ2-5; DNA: TGCAGTGCTAGAGACGGGGGCTTCCAAGAGACCCAGTACTTC; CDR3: CSARDGGFQETQYF
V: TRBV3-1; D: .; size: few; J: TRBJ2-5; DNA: TGTGCCAGCAGCCGGGCGGGACGACACCAAGAGACCCAGTACTTC; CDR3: CASSRAGRHQETQYF
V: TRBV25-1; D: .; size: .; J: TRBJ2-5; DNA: TGTGCCAGCAGTGAACCGAGAATTCAAGAGACCCAGTACTTC; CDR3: CASSEPRIQETQYF
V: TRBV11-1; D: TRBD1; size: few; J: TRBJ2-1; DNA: TGTGCCAGCAGCTTAGCCCCGGGACAGGGGGGCAATGAGCAGTTCTTC; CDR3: CASSLAPGQGGNEQFF
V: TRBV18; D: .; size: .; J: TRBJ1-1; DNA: TGTGCCAGCTCCCGTAATTCCGGGGGGGAAACTGAAGCTTTCTTT; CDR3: CASSRNSGGETEAFF
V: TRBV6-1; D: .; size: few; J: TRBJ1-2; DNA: TGTGCCAGCAGCTTGGGAGGGGGTGGTTATGGCTACACCTTC; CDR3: CASSLGGGGYGYTF
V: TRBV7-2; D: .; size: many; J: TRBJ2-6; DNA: TGTGCCAGCAGCTTAGGGGCGGGCTCTGGGGCCAACGTCCTGACTTTC; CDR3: CASSLGAGSGANVLTF
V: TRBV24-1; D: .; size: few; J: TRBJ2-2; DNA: TGTGCCACCAGTGACCAGGCCGGGGAGCTGTTTTTT; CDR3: CATSDQAGELFF
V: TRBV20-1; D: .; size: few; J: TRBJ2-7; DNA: TGCAGTGCAAGATCCTCCGGATCTTACTACGAGCAGTACTTC; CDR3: CSARSSGSYYEQYF
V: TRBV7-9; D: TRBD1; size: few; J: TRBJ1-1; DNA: TGTGCCAGCAGCCATTACAGGGGCGAGGGGCACACTGAAGCTTTCTTT; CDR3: CASSHYRGEGHTEAFF
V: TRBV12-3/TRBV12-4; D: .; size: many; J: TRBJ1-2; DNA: TGTGCCAGCAGTACCCGACAGGACCCCCGGGGCTACACCTTC; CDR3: CASSTRQDPRGYTF
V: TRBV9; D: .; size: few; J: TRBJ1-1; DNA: TGTGCCAGCAGCTCCCTCGCGACTGAAGCTTTCTTT; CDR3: CASSSLATEAFF
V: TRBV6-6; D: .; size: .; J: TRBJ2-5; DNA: TGTGCCAGCCGACAGGTGGAGACCCAGTACTTC; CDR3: CASRQVETQYF
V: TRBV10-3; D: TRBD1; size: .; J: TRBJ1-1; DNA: TGTGCCACAAAAGGGGGCAACCCGTATAGCACTGAAGCTTTCTTT; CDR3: CATKGGNPYSTEAFF
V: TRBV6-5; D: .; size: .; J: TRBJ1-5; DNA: TGTGCCAGCAGTTACGGGCCTGTTAATCAGCCCCAGCATTTT; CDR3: CASSYGPVNQPQHF
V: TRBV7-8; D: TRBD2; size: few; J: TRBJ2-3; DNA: TGTGCCAGCAGGCCGCCGGGACTAGCGAGGGATACGCAGTATTTT; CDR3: CASRPPGLARDTQYF